The present TCR beta chain was sequenced within a study of cytomegalovirus exposure and HLA in healthy donors. Study findings and constraints: Most of the TCR beta V segments (in an earlier analysis) were productive either about 87% or about 30% of the time. Based on reports, TCR beta sequences accurately predicted HLA-A and HLA-B alleles for most subjects. A later analysis associated 16,951 TCR beta sequences with HLA alleles at a 0.05 false discovery rate.

13 Jbeta primers and 60 Vbeta primers were used for the PCR. Repertoires were generated with immunoSEQ multiplex PCR, while TCRdb's copy carries only in-frame clones and drops some. This table lists some 120,000 clones. V dropped 1 base and J dropped 0 bases, with 13 bases sitting between them. Germline CDR1 and CDR2: SNHLY and FYNNEI. The CDR3 has 17 amino acids. As to this clone: What it recognizes is unknown.

The origin of this receptor is a man aged 40-49 years in good health and CMV-seronegative. The specimen was PBMCs. The V and J genes are TRBV2 and TRBJ1-3; a possible D gene is TRBD1 (5 bases). The CDR3, as DNA: TGTGCCAGCAGTGAAGTACAACAGGTCAGCTCTGGAAACACCATATATTTT. Translation: CASSEVQQVSSGNTIYF.